The sample holds one count of the clone carrying this T cell receptor beta chain. What it recognizes is unknown. Other DNA sequences from this sample encode an identical CDR3 as well. The sample originates from a study of shared clonotypes between healthy human individuals. Overall study findings and caveats: Sample collection involved blood only; tissue repertoires are likely different. The naive CD4 repertoires of several donors were compared, and 5% to 6.5% of clonotypes were shared.

Using about 190 ng DNA, approximately 30,000 T cell genomes, the sorted-subset replicate PCRs were run. Clones were sequenced by immunoSEQ multiplex PCR, and TCRdb holds only the in-frame ones, with some missing. Among approximately 2.5 million clones listed, 93% were seen once. Naive CD4+ cells were CD45RA-selected; the remaining cells were memory. Germline CDR1 reads LNHDA; CDR2 reads SQIVND (reference sequence). CDR3 length: 14 amino acids. V lost 5 bases and J 1 base, leaving 12 bases between the germline ends. Sequenced sample: naive CD4+ T cells from PBMCs. Subset given: CD45RA+ positively selected. This chain uses TRBV19 with TRBJ2-7, with D possibly being TRBD2 (5 bases). The sequence was obtained from a young man in good health. Some clones in this sample may be carry-over from other donors' samples. The CDR3 DNA follows: TGTGCCAGTAGTTCCCACCGGGGATCCTACGAGCAGTACTTC. Protein sequence: CASSSHRGSYEQYF.